Each of the 7 T cell receptor beta chains below was sequenced from the same sample in a study of OX40 agonist ivuxolimab in advanced cancers. The library was prepared using the immunoSEQ multiplex PCR assay. Entries here come from immuneACCESS through TCRdb and include only in-frame sequences with V and J called. Some clones fail to appear in such tables; in the studies checked, an unresolved V gene covers under half of the shortfall, and the cause of the remainder is unknown. The sample data list 45,000 to 50,000 clones, and about 90% of these were observed just once. About 7.8% of the sample is in the top ten clones. Sample: CD4+ or CD8+ T cells sorted from blood, taken in a trial of the OX40 agonist ivuxolimab. Source of these receptors: an adult with an advanced solid tumor such as melanoma, head and neck, liver or kidney cancer.

The chain is built from TRBV10-3 and TRBJ2-3; 13 bases match TRBD2. With V trimmed by 2 bases and J by 4 bases, 12 bases remained unmatched. The CDR3 totals 19 residues. CDR1 is ENHRY and CDR2 is SYGVKD in the germline V gene. CDR3 in DNA: TGTGCCATCAGTGAGGGGCGGACTAGCGGGAGACAGGTCGCAGATACGCAGTATTTT. Encoded protein: CAISEGRTSGRQVADTQYF.

The chain carries TRBV28 and TRBJ1-2, with D maybe TRBD1 (5 bases). Germline V gene sequence: CDR1 MDHEN, CDR2 SYDVKM. The V end lost 2 bases, the J end lost 6 bases, and 19 bases lay between the germline ends. CDR3 length: 16 amino acids. CDR3 amino acids: CASSLPGASDVHGYTF. CDR3 sequence (DNA): TGTGCCAGCAGTTTACCCGGGGCCTCTGACGTTCATGGCTACACCTTC.

The V gene is TRBV19, the J gene TRBJ2-5; TRBD2 aligns across 7 bases. Germline lookup yields CDR1 LNHDA and CDR2 SQIVND (reference sequence). With V trimmed by 5 bases and J by 3 bases, 12 bases remained unmatched. CDR3 size: 16 residues. The CDR3 reads CASSSRTRGLKETQYF. CDR3 nucleotides: TGTGCCAGTAGTTCCCGGACTAGAGGTTTAAAAGAGACCCAGTACTTC.

This sequence joins TRBV5-8 and TRBJ2-5; 8 bases agree with TRBD2. V lost 5 bases, J lost 1 base, and 10 bases stayed unmatched. The CDR3 sequence is 16 residues long. Germline V lookup: CDR1 SGHTS, CDR2 YDEGEE. CDR3 residues: CASSPGVAGSQETQYF. CDR3 in DNA: TGTGCCAGCAGTCCCGGGGTAGCGGGATCCCAAGAGACCCAGTACTTC.

V and J are TRBV27 and TRBJ2-1; 7 bases line up with TRBD1. Germline V gives CDR1 MNHEY, CDR2 SMNVEV (reference sequence). The CDR3 length is 14 residues. The V segment lost 5 bases and the J segment 5 bases; nucleotides outside the gene matches: 6. CDR3 DNA sequence: TGTGCCAGCAGTCCCTATACAGGGGACAATGAGCAGTTCTTC. It is translated as CASSPYTGDNEQFF.

The chain links TRBV21-1 to TRBJ2-7; the table assigns TRBD1, which was not confirmed against the DNA. TRBV21-1 is annotated as a pseudogene. CDR3 length: 15 residues. The CDR3 is CASSKVQNPYVEQYF. The DNA for the CDR3 is TGTGCCAGCAGCAAAGTGCAGAACCCGTACGTGGAGCAGTACTTC.

The chain carries TRBV19 and TRBJ2-5, with TRBD1 identical over 8 bases. The V segment lost 2 bases and the J segment 3 bases; nucleotides outside the gene matches: 8. The CDR3 spans 16 residues. Germline loops: CDR1 LNHDA, CDR2 SQIVND (reference sequence). The CDR3 is CASSISPSTGEETQYF. As DNA, the CDR3 is TGTGCCAGTAGTATATCCCCCTCGACAGGGGAAGAGACCCAGTACTTC. The full variable domain, in which reference TRBV19 and TRBJ2-5 provide the parts outside the CDR3, is DGGITQSPKYLFRKEGQNVTLSCEQNLNHDAMYWYRQDPGQGLRLIYYSQIVNDFQKGDIAEGYSVSREKKESFPLTVTSAQKNPTAFYLCASSISPSTGEETQYFGPGTRLLVL.